This T cell receptor beta chain was found in a study of PD-1 blockade in classical Hodgkin lymphoma (dated by TCRdb to between 2020 and 2021). General notes on the study: Nivolumab dosing was 3 mg/kg intravenously every 2 weeks, continuing until either disease progression or unacceptable toxicity. To define a peripheral blood immune signature of response to PD-1 blockade in classical Hodgkin lymphoma, the study combined TCR beta sequencing with CyTOF.

The sample's time point, from its label and the paper: cycle 4 day 1 (C4D1), after around six weeks of nivolumab. All trial patients had relapsed after autologous stem cell transplantation, with cohorts A, B and C differing in prior brentuximab vedotin exposure. The trial cohort included 50 or so patients with relapsed/refractory classical Hodgkin lymphoma, and each patient had a best overall response of complete response, partial response or progressive disease. In the multi-cohort phase II CheckMate 205 trial, trial patients received single-agent nivolumab. An independent review committee assessed best overall response by applying the 2007 International Working Group response criteria. Trial PBMCs were collected just before the start of nivolumab (C1D1) and during therapy at cycle 2 day 1 and cycle 4 day 1. Peripheral blood was collected in 8 mL Vacutainer Cell Preparation Tubes, from which PBMCs were isolated by centrifugation and then cryopreserved.

About this clone itself: Its antigen remains unidentified. Qualities for individual bases were not recorded, and no much larger clone is one base off.

Genomic DNA was extracted with the Qiagen DNeasy kit from unsorted PBMCs and from negatively selected CD4+ and CD8+ fractions. TCR beta CDR3 regions were amplified by immunoSEQ multiplex PCR using primers annealing to V and J segments. A synthetic immune receptor repertoire was used to minimize amplification bias, and any remaining bias was removed computationally after sequencing. In the paper's pipeline: Repertoire diversity was quantified as the Shannon entropy index using custom Python scripts. Unsorted, CD4+ and CD8+ repertoires were analyzed separately, except in combined analyses where CD4+ and CD8+ sequences were merged in silico. Clonal expansion was defined as at least a 2-fold frequency increase after treatment relative to C1D1, with a pseudocount of 0.5 for undetected baseline clones. Clones with 0 or 1 copy at C1D1 were classified as singleton clones, and clones with 2 or more copies were classified as non-singleton clones. Clones expanded in unsorted samples were assigned a CD4+, CD8+ or unknown annotation through matching of protein sequences in sorted samples from the same patient. Diversity changes from C1D1 to C4D1 were tested in paired samples using Wilcoxon tests. TCRdb holds this immuneACCESS table with in-frame rearrangements only. Some clones are missing; in checked studies, unresolved V genes explain under half, and the rest has no known cause. V, J and clone size were drawn from that table, and D and trimming were deduced from the DNA. The sample table shows more than 75,000 clones, and about 92% are seen once. The ten largest clones add up to less than 2% of the sample.

The research as a whole found: Only a single clinical trial cohort was studied, and what caused the repertoire differences, possibly disease activity or prior therapy, remained undefined. Trial patients with a complete response had baseline diversity similar to that of newly diagnosed patients, while partial responders and progressors had significantly lower diversity. Newly diagnosed patients were reported to have lower baseline TCR diversity than healthy donors, and relapsed/refractory patients were reported to have lower baseline TCR diversity still. Diversity was lower in patients who began nivolumab less than 1 year after ASCT, so these patients were left out of later analyses to avoid confounding by immune reconstitution. CD4+ but not CD8+ TCR diversity rose significantly by C4D1 (p=0.0027 vs p=0.16), most apparent in complete responders (p=0.02).

The source was peripheral blood mononuclear cells (PBMCs), collected before the fourth cycle of nivolumab. This clonotype originated in a human donor with classical Hodgkin lymphoma.

Here is the DNA: TGCGCCAGCAGGATCACCGGGGAGCTGTTTTTT. It translates to CASRITGELFF. The sequence links TRBV5-1 to TRBJ2-2; no D gene can be assigned with confidence. Counted from cysteine to phenylalanine, this CDR3 has 11 amino acids. Only the CDR3 region is kept as DNA, spanning 33 bases read in frame from base 1. As encoded in the germline V gene, CDR1 is SGHRS while CDR2 is YFSETQ. V is shortened by 5 bases, J by 4 bases, and the region joining them spans 3 bases.